The rows below give T cell receptor beta chains drawn from one sample of a study of OX40 agonist ivuxolimab in advanced cancers. Profiling relied on immunoSEQ multiplex PCR, and the TCRdb table lists in-frame clones only, not all of them. This repertoire shows approximately 80,000 clones, 80% to 95% found once; its top ten account for approximately 0.43%. The input for sequencing was CD4+ or CD8+ T cells sorted from blood, taken in a trial of the OX40 agonist ivuxolimab. These receptors were collected from an adult with an advanced solid tumor such as melanoma, head and neck, liver or kidney cancer. The CDR3 runs from the conserved cysteine through the conserved F or W. Fields, in order: D gene, J gene, clone size, V gene, CDR3 protein, CDR3 DNA. The D gene is left open where the match is weak. Only part of the rows carry a size: once, few, many, or a class if the clone is expanded.

D: TRBD1; J: TRBJ1-5; size: .; V: TRBV27; CDR3: CASSQGTGSSNQPQHF; DNA: TGTGCCAGCAGTCAAGGGACAGGTTCTAGCAATCAGCCCCAGCATTTT
D: .; J: TRBJ2-2; size: .; V: TRBV9; CDR3: CASSVDGTTNTGELFF; DNA: TGTGCCAGCAGCGTAGATGGGACCACGAACACCGGGGAGCTGTTTTTT
D: .; J: TRBJ2-7; size: .; V: TRBV5-8; CDR3: CASSRGTFSSYEQYF; DNA: TGTGCCAGCAGCCGCGGGACTTTCAGCTCCTACGAGCAGTACTTC
D: TRBD2; J: TRBJ2-1; size: .; V: TRBV5-1; CDR3: CASSLGTSGYNEQFF; DNA: TGCGCCAGCAGCTTGGGAACTAGCGGTTACAATGAGCAGTTCTTC
D: TRBD1; J: TRBJ1-1; size: .; V: TRBV5-1; CDR3: CASSLQGMNTEAFF; DNA: TGCGCCAGCAGCTTACAGGGGATGAACACTGAAGCTTTCTTT
D: .; J: TRBJ1-1; size: few; V: TRBV10-3; CDR3: CAIIPVGGEAFF; DNA: TGTGCCATCATTCCCGTCGGGGGGGAAGCTTTCTTT
D: .; J: TRBJ1-4; size: .; V: TRBV30; CDR3: CAWSVGVNEKLFF; DNA: TGTGCCTGGAGTGTAGGGGTTAATGAAAAACTGTTTTTT
D: .; J: TRBJ1-1; size: .; V: TRBV5-6; CDR3: CASSLRHPNTEAFF; DNA: TGTGCCAGCAGCTTAAGGCATCCGAACACTGAAGCTTTCTTT
D: .; J: TRBJ2-7; size: .; V: TRBV6-6; CDR3: CASSPTFDRLGEQYF; DNA: TGTGCCAGCAGCCCTACATTTGACAGGTTGGGAGAGCAGTACTTC
D: TRBD2; J: TRBJ2-3; size: once; V: TRBV4-2; CDR3: CASSQDALSGGRDTQYF; DNA: TGTGCCAGCAGCCAAGATGCCCTAAGCGGGGGTAGAGATACGCAGTATTTT
D: TRBD1; J: TRBJ1-1; size: .; V: TRBV18; CDR3: CASSRQGGTEAFF; DNA: TGTGCCAGCTCACGACAGGGCGGCACTGAAGCTTTCTTT
D: .; J: TRBJ2-1; size: once; V: TRBV6-6; CDR3: CASSYSDNEQFF; DNA: TGTGCCAGCAGTTACTCGGACAATGAGCAGTTCTTC
D: TRBD1; J: TRBJ1-2; size: few; V: TRBV6-6; CDR3: CASSLPGQSYTF; DNA: TGTGCCAGCAGTTTACCGGGACAGTCCTACACCTTC
D: .; J: TRBJ2-1; size: .; V: TRBV10-3; CDR3: CAIRTLSDKSNEQFF; DNA: TGTGCCATCAGGACACTTAGCGACAAGAGCAATGAGCAGTTCTTC
D: .; J: TRBJ2-4; size: .; V: TRBV4-3; CDR3: CASSQGERDIQYF; DNA: TGCGCCAGCAGCCAAGGGGAGCGGGACATTCAGTACTTC
D: .; J: TRBJ1-5; size: .; V: TRBV28; CDR3: CASRGGSNQPQHF; DNA: TGTGCCAGCAGGGGGGGTTCGAATCAGCCCCAGCATTTT
D: .; J: TRBJ1-2; size: once; V: TRBV5-6; CDR3: CASSPRTDGYTF; DNA: TGTGCCAGCAGCCCTAGGACTGACGGCTACACCTTC
D: .; J: TRBJ2-2; size: .; V: TRBV28; CDR3: CASRHNSLSNTGELFF; DNA: TGTGCCAGCAGACATAACAGCCTGTCGAACACCGGGGAGCTGTTTTTT
D: TRBD1; J: TRBJ1-1; size: once; V: TRBV7-9; CDR3: CASNPPQGAGGTEAFF; DNA: TGTGCCAGCAACCCGCCACAGGGGGCAGGGGGGACTGAAGCTTTCTTT
D: .; J: TRBJ1-2; size: .; V: TRBV28; CDR3: CASSSADYGYTF; DNA: TGTGCCAGCAGTTCCGCTGACTATGGCTACACCTTC
D: .; J: TRBJ2-1; size: .; V: TRBV20-1; CDR3: CSAHGGNEQFF; DNA: TGCAGTGCCCACGGTGGCAATGAGCAGTTCTTC
D: .; J: TRBJ2-1; size: .; V: TRBV7-2; CDR3: CASSSRNKYNEQFF; DNA: TGTGCCAGCAGCTCCCGGAACAAGTACAATGAGCAGTTCTTC
D: .; J: TRBJ2-7; size: .; V: TRBV6-1; CDR3: CASRPGSGYEQYF; DNA: TGTGCCAGCCGGCCCGGGTCGGGCTACGAGCAGTACTTC
D: .; J: TRBJ2-1; size: .; V: TRBV27; CDR3: CASSFGGGSYNEQFF; DNA: TGTGCCAGCAGTTTTGGGGGAGGCTCCTACAATGAGCAGTTCTTC
D: TRBD2; J: TRBJ2-1; size: .; V: TRBV7-8; CDR3: CASSLRGTSRDGQFF; DNA: TGTGCCAGCAGCTTGCGGGGGACCTCTCGGGATGGGCAGTTCTTC
D: .; J: TRBJ2-5; size: once; V: TRBV7-2; CDR3: CASSLGRETQYF; DNA: TGTGCCAGCAGCTTGGGTAGGGAGACCCAGTACTTC
D: .; J: TRBJ1-5; size: .; V: TRBV6-1; CDR3: CASSEGTDQPQHF; DNA: TGTGCCAGCAGTGAAGGGACAGATCAGCCCCAGCATTTT